This T cell receptor beta chain was recovered during a study of blood T cell repertoires in COVID-19. Study-wide context: There were acute and convalescent COVID-19 samples, and they came from the United States, Italy and Spain. T cells, B-cell-depleted T cells, or PBMCs provided the cDNA or gDNA that served as material.

TCRdb's table, derived via immunoSEQ multiplex PCR, lists solely in-frame clones and lacks some. The sample carries fewer than 300,000 clones, 70% to 85% recorded once. Germline V gives CDR1 LGHDT, CDR2 YNNKEL (reference sequence). The CDR3 sequence is 15 residues long. V lost 1 base and J lost 4, with 13 bases in between. The rearrangement links TRBV3-1 (or the pseudogene TRBV3-2) to TRBJ1-2; D is unresolved. The source is a human donor with COVID-19, enrolled during active disease. The donor label of this sample is uncertain. The sequencing sample was made of peripheral blood. DNA of the CDR3: TGTGCCAGCAGCCAAGGGTCCGTGGGCCTCTATGGCTACACCTTC. Amino acid sequence: CASSQGSVGLYGYTF.